This T cell receptor (beta chain) was observed in a study of T cell responses to AZD1222 COVID-19 vaccine. Profiling relied on immunoSEQ multiplex PCR, and the TCRdb table lists in-frame clones only, not all of them. The top ten clones hold approximately 15% of a sample with some 96,000 clones, roughly 80% of them seen once. The CDR3 is 13 amino acids. The V gene end was trimmed by 4 bases and the J gene end by 7 bases; junction bases not matched to a gene: 0. CDR1 is SNHLY, CDR2 FYNNEI, per germline. This clonotype was sampled from an adult who received the AZD1222 COVID-19 vaccine. The chain links TRBV2 to TRBJ1-6, with TRBD1 identical over 8 bases. The sample here was peripheral blood, taken 28 days after the second AZD1222 dose. The CDR3 DNA reads as TGTGCCAGCAGTGGACAGGGGAATTCACCCCTCCACTTT. It yields the protein CASSGQGNSPLHF.